Below, 11 T cell receptor beta chains from the same sample are listed, as sequenced in a study of identical twins. MiXCR was run by TCRdb on the 5' RACE reads, yielding one entry per CDR3 protein. The table lists 450,000 or so distinct CDR3 sequences, 14% of them singletons, with approximately 0.52% in the top ten. A further study also used this sample, focusing on yellow fever vaccine responses in identical twins.

The sequencing sample was made of CD4+ T cells sorted from blood. The origin of the receptors is a woman in her late teens or twenties in good health.

The sample holds a few counts of this clonotype. The gene calls are TRBV7-2 and TRBJ2-1, with 8 bases aligning to TRBD2. The CDR3 extends over 16 amino acids. Trimming at V came to 3 bases and at J to 4 bases, leaving 8 bases not matched to a gene. Germline values: CDR1 SGHTA, CDR2 FQGNSA. DNA for the CDR3: TGTGCCAGCAGCTTCACCGGGGGGGCCACATACAATGAGCAGTTCTTC. Protein product: CASSFTGGATYNEQFF.

This clonotype has just one count. The V gene is TRBV28, the J gene TRBJ2-7; D unresolved. From germline, CDR1 is MDHEN and CDR2 SYDVKM. V gave up 1 base and J gave up 6 bases, with 19 bases separating them. This CDR3 spans 16 amino acids. The CDR3 nucleotides read TGTGCCAGCAGTTTATCTGAGACCGCCACCCGCGGCGAGCAGTACTTC. As protein: CASSLSETATRGEQYF. Combining the CDR3 with reference TRBV28 and TRBJ2-7 gives the whole variable domain DVKVTQSSRYLVKRTGEKVFLECVQDMDHENMFWYRQDPGLGLRLIYFSYDVKMKEKGDIPEGYSVSREKKERFSLILESASTNQTSMYLCASSLSETATRGEQYFGPGTRLTVT.

The genes are TRBV6-1 and TRBJ1-1; D gene ambiguous. CDR1 and CDR2 from the germline V gene are MNHNS and SASEGT. The CDR3 totals 12 residues. Deletions cut 4 bases from V and 6 bases from J, with 9 bases between. CDR3 DNA sequence: TGTGCCAGCAGTGTCAGGATCGCTGAAGCTTTCTTT. Translating it yields CASSVRIAEAFF.

In this sample, this clonotype turned up a few times. The chain is built from TRBV18 and TRBJ2-7, with D possibly being TRBD1 (6 bases). CDR3 length: 16 amino acids. The V and J ends lost 3 bases and 3 bases respectively, with 18 bases between them. Per germline, CDR1 KGHSH and CDR2 LQKENI. CDR3 residues: CASSPLPPTGHYEQYF. The CDR3 region has the DNA TGTGCCAGCTCACCCCTTCCCCCTACAGGGCACTACGAGCAGTACTTC.

V usage is TRBV15 and J usage is TRBJ2-7; D may be TRBD1 or TRBD2 (5 bases each). Germline-derived CDR1 and CDR2 are LNHNV and YYDKDF (reference sequence). Trimming removed 1 base at V and 0 bases at J, with 16 bases between. The length of the CDR3 is 17 residues. This CDR3 is CATSRGPLRGRSYEQYF. The CDR3 DNA sequence: TGTGCCACCAGCAGAGGCCCCCTTAGGGGACGCTCCTACGAGCAGTACTTC.

This clonotype was recorded a few times. The chain is built from TRBV5-1 and TRBJ2-1; D is perhaps TRBD2 (8 bases). Trimming pared 7 bases from V and 4 bases from J, leaving 15 bases between. This CDR3 spans 14 amino acids. CDR1 is SGHRS, CDR2 YFSETQ, per germline. The CDR3 nucleotides read TGCGCCAGCGCGGGGGGACAGCCATACAATGAGCAGTTCTTC. Translating it yields CASAGGQPYNEQFF.

The chain joins TRBV24-1 to TRBJ2-1; 8 bases fit TRBD1. The CDR3 loop spans 14 amino acids. With V trimmed by 9 bases and J by 4 bases, 7 bases remained unmatched. Per germline, CDR1 KGHDR and CDR2 SFDVKD. Written as DNA, the CDR3 is TGTGCCACCTCCCCGGGACAGGCTTACAATGAGCAGTTCTTC. It yields the protein CATSPGQAYNEQFF.

This clonotype showed up many times. The rearrangement uses TRBV12-3 or TRBV12-4 and TRBJ2-1; 9 bases are a match to TRBD2. Trimming cost V 3 bases and J 6 bases; bases outside gene matches: 3. This CDR3 is built from 14 residues. CDR3 nucleotides: TGTGCCAGCAGTTTTAGCGGGAGAGGCAATGAGCAGTTCTTC. Its protein product is CASSFSGRGNEQFF.

The CDR3 DNA follows: TGTGCCAGCATCGGGACAGGGGGCCTACTAGGACTCTACAATGAGCAGTTCTTC. This gives the protein CASIGTGGLLGLYNEQFF. The V gene is TRBV27, the J gene TRBJ2-1; 12 nucleotides agree with TRBD1. Germline-derived CDR1 and CDR2 are MNHEY and SMNVEV (reference sequence). Losses at the gene ends were 7 bases for V and 3 bases for J; bases not matched to a gene: 13. The CDR3 runs to 18 residues.

This chain uses TRBV6-2 or TRBV6-3 with TRBJ2-5, with TRBD2 matching over 8 bases. CDR3 length: 12 amino acids. Germline CDR1 and CDR2: MNHEY and SVGEGT. Trimming took 11 bases from V and 1 from J; bases not matched to a gene: 3. CDR3 residues: CAAGGSQETQYF. The CDR3 nucleotides read TGTGCCGCGGGGGGCTCCCAAGAGACCCAGTACTTC.

This chain uses TRBV15 with TRBJ1-2; weak D call: TRBD1 (6 bases). Trimming took off 0 bases at V and 8 bases at J, with 13 bases between the two ends. The CDR3 is made up of 14 amino acids. CDR1 and CDR2 from the germline V gene are LNHNV and YYDKDF (reference sequence). CDR3 loop: CATSRDLGRGGYTF. The CDR3 bases are TGTGCCACCAGCAGAGATCTGGGTAGGGGGGGCTACACCTTC.